This T cell receptor beta chain came from a study of T-cell reconstitution after alpha-beta-depleted transplantation in children. This clonotype was seen a handful of times. The CDR3 runs to 18 residues. The J segment lost 0 bases and the V segment lost 3 bases, leaving 11 bases of the junction unmatched. The germline gives CDR1 SGHAT, CDR2 FQDESV (reference sequence). Construction of the TCRbeta library involved unique molecular identifiers. TCRdb passed the PCR reads through MiXCR, listing each CDR3 protein once. This table holds nearly 350,000 distinct CDR3 sequences, around 15% found once. The sequence derives from a male patient aged 2 to 9 who had a stem cell transplant for acute lymphoblastic leukemia, so the T cells may come from the graft donor. The sequenced sample was PBMCs, mostly from graft donor cells, obtained 360 days after TCRalphabeta/CD19-depleted stem cell transplant. This sequence joins TRBV11-1 and TRBJ2-5, with 9 positions matching TRBD1. CDR3 nucleotide sequence: TGTGCCAGCAGCTTTCTCTGGCGGGACAGGGACCACCAAGAGACCCAGTACTTC. It yields the protein CASSFLWRDRDHQETQYF.